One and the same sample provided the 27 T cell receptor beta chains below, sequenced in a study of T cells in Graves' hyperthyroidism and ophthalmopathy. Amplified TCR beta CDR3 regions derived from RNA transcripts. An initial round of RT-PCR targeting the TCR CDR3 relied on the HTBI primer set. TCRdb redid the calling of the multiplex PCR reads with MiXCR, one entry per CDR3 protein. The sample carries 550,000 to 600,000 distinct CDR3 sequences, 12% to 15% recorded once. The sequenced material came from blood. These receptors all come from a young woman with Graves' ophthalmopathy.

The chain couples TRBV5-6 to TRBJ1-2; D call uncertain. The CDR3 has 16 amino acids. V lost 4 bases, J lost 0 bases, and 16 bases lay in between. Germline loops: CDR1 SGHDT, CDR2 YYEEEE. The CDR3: CASSRIQSTPNYGYTF. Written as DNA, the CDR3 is TGTGCCAGCAGCCGAATTCAGAGTACCCCTAACTATGGCTACACCTTC.

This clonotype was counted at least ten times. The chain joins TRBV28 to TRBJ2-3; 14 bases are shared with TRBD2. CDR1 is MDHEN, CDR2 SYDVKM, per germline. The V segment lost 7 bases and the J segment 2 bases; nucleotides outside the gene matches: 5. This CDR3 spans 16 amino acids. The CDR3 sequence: CASTGTSGSDTDTQYF. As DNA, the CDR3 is TGTGCCAGCACCGGGACTAGCGGGAGTGACACAGATACGCAGTATTTT. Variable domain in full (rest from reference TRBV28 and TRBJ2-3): DVKVTQSSRYLVKRTGEKVFLECVQDMDHENMFWYRQDPGLGLRLIYFSYDVKMKEKGDIPEGYSVSREKKERFSLILESASTNQTSMYLCASTGTSGSDTDTQYFGPGTRLTVL.

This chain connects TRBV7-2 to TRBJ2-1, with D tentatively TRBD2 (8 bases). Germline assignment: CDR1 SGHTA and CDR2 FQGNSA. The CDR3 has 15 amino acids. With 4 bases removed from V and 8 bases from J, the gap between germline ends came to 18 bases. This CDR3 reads CASSSTGTSAYEQFF. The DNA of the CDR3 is TGTGCCAGCAGCTCGACAGGGACTAGTGCATATGAGCAGTTCTTC.

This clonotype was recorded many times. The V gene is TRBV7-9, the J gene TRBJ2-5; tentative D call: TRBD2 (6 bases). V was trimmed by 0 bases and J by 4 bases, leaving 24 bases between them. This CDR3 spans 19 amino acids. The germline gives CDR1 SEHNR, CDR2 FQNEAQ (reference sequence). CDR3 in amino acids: CASSLASCGIPSNGETQYF. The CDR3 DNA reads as TGTGCCAGCAGCTTAGCAAGCTGCGGGATACCCTCCAACGGAGAGACCCAGTACTTC.

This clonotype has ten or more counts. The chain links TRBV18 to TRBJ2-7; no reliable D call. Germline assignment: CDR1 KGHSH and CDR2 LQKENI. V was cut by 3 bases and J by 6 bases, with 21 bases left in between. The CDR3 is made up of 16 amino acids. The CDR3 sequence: CASSPVSFFSLTEQYF. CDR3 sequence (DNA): TGTGCCAGCTCACCTGTCTCCTTCTTTAGTTTGACCGAGCAGTACTTC.

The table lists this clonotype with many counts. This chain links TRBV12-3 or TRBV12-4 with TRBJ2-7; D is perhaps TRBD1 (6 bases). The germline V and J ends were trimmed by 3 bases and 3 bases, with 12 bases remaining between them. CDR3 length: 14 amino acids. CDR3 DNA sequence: TGTGCCAGCAGTTTGAGCAGGGGTCACTACGAGCAGTACTTC. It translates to CASSLSRGHYEQYF.

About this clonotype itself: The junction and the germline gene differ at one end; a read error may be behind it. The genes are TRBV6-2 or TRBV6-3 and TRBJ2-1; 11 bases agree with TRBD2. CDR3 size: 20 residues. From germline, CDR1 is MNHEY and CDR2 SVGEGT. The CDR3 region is CASSYRTDGETSGIGDEQSF. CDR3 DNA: TGTGCCAGCAGTTATCGTACAGATGGAGAGACTAGCGGGATAGGAGATGAGCAGTCCTTC.

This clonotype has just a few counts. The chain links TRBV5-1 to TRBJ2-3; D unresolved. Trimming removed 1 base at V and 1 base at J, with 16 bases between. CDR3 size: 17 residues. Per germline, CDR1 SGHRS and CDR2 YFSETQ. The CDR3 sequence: CASSLRSSLSGTDTQYF. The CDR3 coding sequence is TGCGCCAGCAGCTTGCGCAGCTCCCTCTCCGGCACAGATACGCAGTATTTT.

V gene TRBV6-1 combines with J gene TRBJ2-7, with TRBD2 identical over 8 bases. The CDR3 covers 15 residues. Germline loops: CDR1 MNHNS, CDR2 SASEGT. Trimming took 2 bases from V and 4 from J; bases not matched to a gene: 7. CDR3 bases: TGTGCCAGCAGTGAATCGGCTAGCGGGCATTACGAGCAGTACTTC. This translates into CASSESASGHYEQYF.

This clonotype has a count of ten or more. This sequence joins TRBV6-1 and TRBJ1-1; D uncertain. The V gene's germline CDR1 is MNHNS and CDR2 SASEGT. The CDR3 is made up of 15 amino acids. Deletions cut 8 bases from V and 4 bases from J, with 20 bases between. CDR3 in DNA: TGTGCCAGCCAACCAGAGGGCGGCGGTGCCACTGAAGCTTTCTTT. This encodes CASQPEGGGATEAFF.

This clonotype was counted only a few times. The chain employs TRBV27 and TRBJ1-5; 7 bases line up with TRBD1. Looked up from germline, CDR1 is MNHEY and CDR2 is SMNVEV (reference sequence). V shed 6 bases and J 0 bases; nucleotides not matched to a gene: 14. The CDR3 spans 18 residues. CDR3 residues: CASSPTAGTAYSNQPQHF. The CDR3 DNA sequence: TGTGCCAGCAGCCCCACCGCCGGGACAGCGTATAGCAATCAGCCCCAGCATTTT.

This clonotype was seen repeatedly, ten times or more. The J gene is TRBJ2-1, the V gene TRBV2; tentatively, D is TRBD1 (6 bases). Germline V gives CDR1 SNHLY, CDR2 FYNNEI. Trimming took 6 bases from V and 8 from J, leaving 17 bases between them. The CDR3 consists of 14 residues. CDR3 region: CASSRDIAFDEQFF. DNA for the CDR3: TGTGCCAGCAGCCGGGACATCGCCTTCGATGAGCAGTTCTTC.

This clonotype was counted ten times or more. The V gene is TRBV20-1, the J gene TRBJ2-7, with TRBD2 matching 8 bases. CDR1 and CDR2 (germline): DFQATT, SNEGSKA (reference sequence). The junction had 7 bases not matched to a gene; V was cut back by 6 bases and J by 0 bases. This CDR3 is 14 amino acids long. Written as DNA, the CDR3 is TGCAGTGCCCTGACTAGCGTGAACTCCTACGAGCAGTACTTC. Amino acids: CSALTSVNSYEQYF.

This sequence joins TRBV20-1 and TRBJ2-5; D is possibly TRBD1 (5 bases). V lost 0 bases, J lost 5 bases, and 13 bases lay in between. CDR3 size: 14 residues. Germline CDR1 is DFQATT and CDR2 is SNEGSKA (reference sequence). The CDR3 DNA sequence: TGCAGTGCTAGAGATTTGGACCACAGGGAGACCCAGTACTTC. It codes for CSARDLDHRETQYF.

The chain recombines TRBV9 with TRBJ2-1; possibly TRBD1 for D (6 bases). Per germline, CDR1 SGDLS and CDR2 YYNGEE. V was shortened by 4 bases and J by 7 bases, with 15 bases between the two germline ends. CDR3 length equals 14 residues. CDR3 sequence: CASSLGGVLNEQFF. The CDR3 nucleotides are TGTGCCAGCAGCCTAGGGGGAGTGCTAAATGAGCAGTTCTTC.

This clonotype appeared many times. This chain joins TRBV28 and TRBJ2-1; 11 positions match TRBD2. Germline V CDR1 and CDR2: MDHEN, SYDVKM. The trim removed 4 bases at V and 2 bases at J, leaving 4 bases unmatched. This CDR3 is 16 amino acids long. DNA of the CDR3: TGTGCCAGCAGTTCACTAGCGGGAGACCCCTACAATGAGCAGTTCTTC. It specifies CASSSLAGDPYNEQFF. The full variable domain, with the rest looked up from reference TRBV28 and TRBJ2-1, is DVKVTQSSRYLVKRTGEKVFLECVQDMDHENMFWYRQDPGLGLRLIYFSYDVKMKEKGDIPEGYSVSREKKERFSLILESASTNQTSMYLCASSSLAGDPYNEQFFGPGTRLTVL.

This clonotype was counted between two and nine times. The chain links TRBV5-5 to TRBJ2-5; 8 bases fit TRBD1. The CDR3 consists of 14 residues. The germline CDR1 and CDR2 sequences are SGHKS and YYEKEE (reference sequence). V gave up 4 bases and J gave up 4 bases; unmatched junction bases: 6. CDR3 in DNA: TGTGCCAGCAGCAATTATGACAGGGGAGAGACCCAGTACTTC. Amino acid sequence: CASSNYDRGETQYF.

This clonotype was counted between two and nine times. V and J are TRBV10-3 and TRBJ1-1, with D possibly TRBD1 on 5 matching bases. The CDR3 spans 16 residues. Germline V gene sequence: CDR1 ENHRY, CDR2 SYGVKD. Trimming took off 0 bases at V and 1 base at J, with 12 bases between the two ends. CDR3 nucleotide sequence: TGTGCCATCAGTGAGTCTCCGGGGGGTGGGAACACTGAAGCTTTCTTT. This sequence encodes CAISESPGGGNTEAFF.

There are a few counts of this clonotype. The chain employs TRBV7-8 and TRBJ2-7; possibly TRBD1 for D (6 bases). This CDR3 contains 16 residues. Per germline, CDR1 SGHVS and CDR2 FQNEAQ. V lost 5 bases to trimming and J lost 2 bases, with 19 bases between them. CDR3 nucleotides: TGTGCCAGCAGCCCAATGAGAAACAGGGTGGCCTACGAGCAGTACTTC. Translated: CASSPMRNRVAYEQYF.

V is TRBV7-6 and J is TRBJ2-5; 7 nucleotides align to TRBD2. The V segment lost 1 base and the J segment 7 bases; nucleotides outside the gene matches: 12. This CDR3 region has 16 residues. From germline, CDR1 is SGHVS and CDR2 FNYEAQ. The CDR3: CASSLEASGPPMTQYF. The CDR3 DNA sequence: TGTGCCAGCAGCTTAGAGGCTAGCGGTCCCCCCATGACCCAGTACTTC.

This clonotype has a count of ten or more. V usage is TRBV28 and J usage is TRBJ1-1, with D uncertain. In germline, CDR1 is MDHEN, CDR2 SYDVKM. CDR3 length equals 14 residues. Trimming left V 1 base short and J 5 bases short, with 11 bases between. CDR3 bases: TGTGCCAGCAGTTTATTTCGGGTAGTAACTGAAGCTTTCTTT. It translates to CASSLFRVVTEAFF.

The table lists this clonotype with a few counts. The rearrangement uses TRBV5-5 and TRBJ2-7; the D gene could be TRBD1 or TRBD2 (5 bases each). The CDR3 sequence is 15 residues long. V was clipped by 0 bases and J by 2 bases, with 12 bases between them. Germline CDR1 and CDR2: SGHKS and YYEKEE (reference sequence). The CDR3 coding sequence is TGTGCCAGCAGCTTGGATGAGGGGCCCACCTACGAGCAGTACTTC. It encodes CASSLDEGPTYEQYF.

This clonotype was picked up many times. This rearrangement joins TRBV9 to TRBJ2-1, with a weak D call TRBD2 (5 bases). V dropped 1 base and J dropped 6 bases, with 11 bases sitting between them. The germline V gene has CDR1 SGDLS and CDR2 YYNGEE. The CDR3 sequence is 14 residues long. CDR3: CASSVQDWVNEQFF. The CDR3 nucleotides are TGTGCCAGCAGCGTACAGGACTGGGTCAATGAGCAGTTCTTC.

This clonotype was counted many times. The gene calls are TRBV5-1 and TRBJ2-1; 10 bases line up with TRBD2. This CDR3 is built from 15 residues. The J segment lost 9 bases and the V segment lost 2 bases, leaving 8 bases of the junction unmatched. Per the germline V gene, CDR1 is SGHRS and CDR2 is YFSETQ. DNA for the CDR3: TGCGCCAGCAGCTTTTGGTCTAGCGGGAGTCGTGAGCAGTTCTTC. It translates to CASSFWSSGSREQFF. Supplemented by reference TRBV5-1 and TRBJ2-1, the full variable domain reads KAGVTQTPRYLIKTRGQQVTLSCSPISGHRSVSWYQQTPGQGLQFLFEYFSETQRNKGNFPGRFSGRQFSNSRSEMNVSTLELGDSALYLCASSFWSSGSREQFFGPGTRLTVL.

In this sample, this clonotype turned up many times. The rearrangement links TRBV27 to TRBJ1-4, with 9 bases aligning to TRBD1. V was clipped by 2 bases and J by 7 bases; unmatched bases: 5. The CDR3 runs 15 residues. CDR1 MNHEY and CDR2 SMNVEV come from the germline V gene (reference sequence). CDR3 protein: CASSLRGQGAEKLFF. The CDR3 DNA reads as TGTGCCAGCAGTTTAAGGGGACAGGGTGCTGAAAAACTGTTTTTT.

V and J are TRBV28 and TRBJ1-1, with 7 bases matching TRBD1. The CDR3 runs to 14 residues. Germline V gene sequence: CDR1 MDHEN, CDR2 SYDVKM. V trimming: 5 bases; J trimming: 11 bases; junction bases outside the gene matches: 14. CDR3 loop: CASSPPRGGATAFF. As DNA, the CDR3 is TGTGCCAGCAGTCCCCCCAGGGGGGGTGCCACGGCTTTCTTT.

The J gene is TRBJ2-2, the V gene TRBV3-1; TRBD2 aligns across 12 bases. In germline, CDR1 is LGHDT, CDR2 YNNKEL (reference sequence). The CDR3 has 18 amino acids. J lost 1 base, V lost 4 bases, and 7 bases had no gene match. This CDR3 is CASSLVRTSGKNTGELFF. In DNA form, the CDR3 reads TGTGCCAGCAGCCTAGTTCGGACTAGCGGGAAGAACACCGGGGAGCTGTTTTTT. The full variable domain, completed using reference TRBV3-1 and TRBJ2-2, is DTAVSQTPKYLVTQMGNDKSIKCEQNLGHDTMYWYKQDSKKFLKIMFSYNNKELIINETVPNRFSPKSPDKAHLNLHINSLELGDSAVYFCASSLVRTSGKNTGELFFGEGSRLTVL.